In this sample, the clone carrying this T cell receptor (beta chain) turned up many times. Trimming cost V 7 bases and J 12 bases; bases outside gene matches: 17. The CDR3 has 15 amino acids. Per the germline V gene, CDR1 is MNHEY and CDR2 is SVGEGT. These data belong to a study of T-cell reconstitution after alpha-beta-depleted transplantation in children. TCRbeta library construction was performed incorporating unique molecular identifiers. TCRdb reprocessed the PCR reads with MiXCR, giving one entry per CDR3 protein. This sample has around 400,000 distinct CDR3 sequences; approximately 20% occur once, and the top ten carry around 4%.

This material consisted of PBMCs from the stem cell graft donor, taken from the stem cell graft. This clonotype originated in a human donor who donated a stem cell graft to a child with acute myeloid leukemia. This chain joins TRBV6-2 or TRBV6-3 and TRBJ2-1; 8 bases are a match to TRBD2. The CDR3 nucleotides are TGTGCCAGCACCCGACTAGCGATGCTCGGAGGTGGGCAGTTCTTC. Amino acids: CASTRLAMLGGGQFF.